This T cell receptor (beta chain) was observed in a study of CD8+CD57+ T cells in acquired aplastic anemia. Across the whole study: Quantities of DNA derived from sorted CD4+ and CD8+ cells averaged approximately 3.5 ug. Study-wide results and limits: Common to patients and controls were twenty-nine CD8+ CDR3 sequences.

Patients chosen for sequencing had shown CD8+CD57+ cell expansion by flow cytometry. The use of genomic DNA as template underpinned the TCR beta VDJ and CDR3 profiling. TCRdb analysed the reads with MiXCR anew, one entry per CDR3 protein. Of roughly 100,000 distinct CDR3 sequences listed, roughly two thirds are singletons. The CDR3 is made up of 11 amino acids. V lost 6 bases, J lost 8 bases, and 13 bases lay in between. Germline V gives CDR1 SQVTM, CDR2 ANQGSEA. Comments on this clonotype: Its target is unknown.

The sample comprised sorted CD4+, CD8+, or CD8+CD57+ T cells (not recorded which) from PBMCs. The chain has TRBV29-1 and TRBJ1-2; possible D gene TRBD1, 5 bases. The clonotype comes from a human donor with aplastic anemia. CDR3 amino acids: CSVLRTSGYTF. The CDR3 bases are TGCAGCGTCCTTAGGACAAGCGGCTACACCTTC.